The 21 T cell receptor beta chains below were found in one sample sequenced in a study of response to subunit inactivated influenza vaccine. One entry per CDR3 protein, called by TCRdb with MiXCR from the RT-PCR reads. The data show about 480,000 distinct CDR3 sequences, with roughly 11% seen just once and approximately 12% held by the top ten. The sample here was PBMCs from blood, taken roughly 45 days after vaccination. These receptors originate from a man between 50 and 59 years old who received an inactivated influenza vaccine.

This clonotype was recorded many times. V usage is TRBV27 and J usage is TRBJ2-3, with TRBD2 as a possible D gene (6 bases). With 5 bases removed from V and 4 bases from J, the gap between germline ends came to 13 bases. Germline V gives CDR1 MNHEY, CDR2 SMNVEV (reference sequence). The CDR3 is 14 residues long. The CDR3 protein is CASSRAGSADTQYF. For the CDR3, the DNA is TGTGCCAGCAGTCGGGCGGGGAGCGCAGATACGCAGTATTTT.

CDR3 sequence (DNA): TGCAGTGCTATCCCTGGAGTAGAGACCCAGTACTTC. It codes for CSAIPGVETQYF. This chain joins TRBV20-1 and TRBJ2-5; D gene unclear. In germline, CDR1 is DFQATT, CDR2 SNEGSKA (reference sequence). V lost 4 bases, J lost 4 bases, and 10 bases lay in between. This CDR3 has 12 residues.

This clonotype has ten or more counts. The V call is TRBV12-3 or TRBV12-4, the J call TRBJ1-1; possible D gene TRBD1, 6 bases. CDR3 length: 15 amino acids. V was trimmed by 5 bases and J by 4 bases, leaving 17 bases between them. CDR3 in DNA: TGTGCCAGCAGTCCGAGACAGGCCGGGGGCACTGAAGCTTTCTTT. This sequence encodes CASSPRQAGGTEAFF.

This chain joins TRBV12-3 or TRBV12-4 and TRBJ2-5; possible D gene TRBD2, 6 bases. V lost 7 bases to trimming and J lost 5 bases, with 11 bases between them. This CDR3 comprises 12 residues. Written as DNA, the CDR3 is TGTGCCAGCACCAAGGAGGGGGAGACCCAGTACTTC. It encodes CASTKEGETQYF.

This clonotype showed up many times. The rearrangement links TRBV6-2 or TRBV6-3 to TRBJ1-2, with 7 bases fitting TRBD1. The J segment lost 4 bases and the V segment lost 8 bases, leaving 4 bases of the junction unmatched. The germline V gene has CDR1 MNHEY and CDR2 SVGEGT. CDR3 length: 12 residues. The CDR3 DNA reads as TGTGCCAGCGGAGGACAGGTCTATGGCTACACCTTC. Protein product: CASGGQVYGYTF.

This clonotype came up many times. The V gene is TRBV5-1, the J gene TRBJ2-1; D unresolved. V gave up 4 bases and J gave up 7 bases, with 15 bases separating them. Germline CDR1 is SGHRS and CDR2 is YFSETQ. This CDR3 is 14 amino acids long. The chain's CDR3 is CASSGMTSSNEQFF. The CDR3 nucleotides are TGCGCCAGCAGCGGGATGACCTCCTCGAATGAGCAGTTCTTC.

This clonotype came up many times. The chain links TRBV12-3 or TRBV12-4 to TRBJ2-2; no reliable D call. The CDR3 loop spans 13 amino acids. V lost 3 bases, J lost 6 bases, and 8 bases lay in between. The CDR3 DNA follows: TGTGCCAGCAGTTTTAGGGTCCCCGGGGAGCTGTTTTTT. Protein product: CASSFRVPGELFF.

Ten or more counts support this clonotype. V is TRBV5-5 and J is TRBJ1-6, with D tentatively TRBD1 (5 bases). Germline CDR1 reads SGHKS; CDR2 reads YYEKEE (reference sequence). The CDR3 has 15 amino acids. V gave up 0 bases and J gave up 5 bases, with 9 bases separating them. CDR3 DNA: TGTGCCAGCAGCTTGGGACAGAACCATAATTCACCCCTCCACTTT. As protein: CASSLGQNHNSPLHF.

This clonotype was counted between two and nine times. The chain couples TRBV5-1 to TRBJ2-3, with D possibly matching TRBD1 (6 bases). The V end lost 4 bases, the J end lost 0 bases, and 9 bases lay between the germline ends. The CDR3 loop spans 14 amino acids. Looked up from germline, CDR1 is SGHRS and CDR2 is YFSETQ. The CDR3 region is CASSNRDSTDTQYF. The DNA for the CDR3 is TGCGCCAGCAGCAACAGGGACAGCACAGATACGCAGTATTTT.

This clonotype was seen more than once but under ten times. One junction end does not reproduce the germline sequence, and a read error may be involved. The J gene is TRBJ2-5, the V gene TRBV7-7; no definite D call. CDR1 and CDR2 (germline): SSHAT, FNYEAQ (reference sequence). The CDR3 has 14 residues. Here the CDR3 DNA reads TGTGCTAGCAGCTTAGGTGATGGCCCAGAGACCCAGTACTTC. Its protein product is CASSLGDGPETQYF.

A few counts support this clonotype. CDR3 in DNA: TGCAGTGCTATACGGGGGCCGGACTATGGCTACACCTTC. It translates to CSAIRGPDYGYTF. This chain connects TRBV20-1 to TRBJ1-2; D may be TRBD1 (6 bases). Germline CDR1 reads DFQATT; CDR2 reads SNEGSKA (reference sequence). This CDR3 is 13 amino acids long. Between the trimmed V and J ends, which lost 4 bases and 3 bases, there was a span of 12 bases.

The chain links TRBV7-9 to TRBJ2-1; D gene ambiguous. Between the trimmed V and J ends, which lost 5 bases and 10 bases, there was a span of 9 bases. Germline CDR1 is SEHNR and CDR2 is FQNEAQ (reference sequence). The CDR3 totals 11 residues. Written as DNA, the CDR3 is TGTGCCAGCAGCCGGGCCTGGGAGCAGTTCTTC. Its protein product is CASSRAWEQFF. The variable domain in full, with the rest retrieved from reference TRBV7-9 and TRBJ2-1, is DTGVSQNPRHKITKRGQNVTFRCDPISEHNRLYWYRQTLGQGPEFLTYFQNEAQLEKSRLLSDRFSAERPKGSFSTLEIQRTEQGDSAMYLCASSRAWEQFFGPGTRLTVL.

The chain links TRBV7-2 to TRBJ1-2; possible D gene TRBD1, 5 bases. V was clipped by 4 bases and J by 1 base, with 10 bases between them. CDR3 length: 14 residues. Germline CDR1 reads SGHTA; CDR2 reads FQGNSA. The CDR3 reads CASSWDGNNYGYTF. CDR3 nucleotide sequence: TGTGCCAGCAGCTGGGACGGAAATAACTATGGCTACACCTTC.

This clonotype was seen a few times. The chain uses TRBV6-1 and TRBJ2-5; 7 positions agree with TRBD1. The ends lost 10 bases at V and 5 bases at J; junction bases unmatched: 16. The germline V gene encodes CDR1 MNHNS and CDR2 SASEGT. CDR3 length: 15 residues. CDR3 in DNA: TGTGCCACCTCCACCCGGGTCGAACAGGGGGAGACCCAGTACTTC. It is translated as CATSTRVEQGETQYF.

The table lists this clonotype with a few counts. The gene calls are TRBV25-1 and TRBJ2-1, with TRBD1 as a possible D gene (6 bases). CDR1 and CDR2 (germline): MGHDK, SYGVNS. V gave up 6 bases and J gave up 8 bases, with 17 bases separating them. The CDR3 length is 14 residues. The CDR3 DNA reads as TGTGCCAGCAGGGCAAGGGGGATCCCCGATGAGCAGTTCTTC. Translation gives CASRARGIPDEQFF.

This clonotype appeared a few times. The chain combines TRBV3-1 with TRBJ2-5, with 10 bases identical to TRBD2. After removal of 2 bases from V and 4 bases from J, the junction contained 4 bases not matched to a gene. This CDR3 spans 15 amino acids. Germline CDR1 reads LGHDT; CDR2 reads YNNKEL (reference sequence). DNA of the CDR3: TGTGCCAGCAGCCAAACTAGCGGGAAGGGAGAGACCCAGTACTTC. Residues: CASSQTSGKGETQYF.

V is TRBV13 and J is TRBJ2-5; possibly TRBD1 for D (5 bases). This CDR3 contains 13 residues. The V gene's germline CDR1 is PRHDT and CDR2 FYEKMQ (reference sequence). Trimming removed 5 bases from V and 7 bases from J, with 14 bases in between. The CDR3 region is CASSPDRDGTQYF. For the CDR3, the DNA is TGTGCCAGCAGCCCCGACAGAGATGGGACCCAGTACTTC.

This chain uses TRBV4-2 with TRBJ2-1; TRBD2 matches at 8 bases. The junction had 14 bases not matched to a gene; V was cut back by 5 bases and J by 8 bases. Germline V gene lookup returns CDR1 LGHNA and CDR2 YNFKEQ. The CDR3 runs to 16 residues. The CDR3 region is CASSNGPPGLGDEQFF. The CDR3 DNA reads as TGTGCCAGCAGCAATGGGCCTCCGGGACTAGGTGATGAGCAGTTCTTC.

This clonotype was seen many times. The chain has TRBV7-2 and TRBJ2-5, with D hard to call. V was pared by 0 bases and J by 4 bases, with 21 bases between. From germline, CDR1 is SGHTA and CDR2 FQGNSA. The CDR3 extends over 18 amino acids. Here the CDR3 reads CASSLAHTDQTPRETQYF. The DNA for the CDR3 is TGTGCCAGCAGCTTAGCGCACACGGACCAGACACCCCGAGAGACCCAGTACTTC.

This clonotype came up a few times. The chain carries TRBV5-6 and TRBJ2-7; 10 nucleotides match TRBD1. Looked up from germline, CDR1 is SGHDT and CDR2 is YYEEEE. The V gene end was trimmed by 1 base and the J gene end by 5 bases; junction bases not matched to a gene: 9. This CDR3 is 16 amino acids long. CDR3: CASSLTDRGFFDEQYF. In DNA, the CDR3 is TGTGCCAGCAGCTTGACGGACAGGGGGTTCTTTGACGAGCAGTACTTC.

This clonotype was counted only a few times. This chain joins TRBV5-1 and TRBJ2-2, with D unresolved. This CDR3 spans 15 amino acids. The germline V gene has CDR1 SGHRS and CDR2 YFSETQ. V lost 0 bases, J lost 2 bases, and 8 bases lay in between. This CDR3 reads CASSLVTLNTGELFF. The CDR3 DNA is TGCGCCAGCAGCTTGGTGACACTCAACACCGGGGAGCTGTTTTTT.